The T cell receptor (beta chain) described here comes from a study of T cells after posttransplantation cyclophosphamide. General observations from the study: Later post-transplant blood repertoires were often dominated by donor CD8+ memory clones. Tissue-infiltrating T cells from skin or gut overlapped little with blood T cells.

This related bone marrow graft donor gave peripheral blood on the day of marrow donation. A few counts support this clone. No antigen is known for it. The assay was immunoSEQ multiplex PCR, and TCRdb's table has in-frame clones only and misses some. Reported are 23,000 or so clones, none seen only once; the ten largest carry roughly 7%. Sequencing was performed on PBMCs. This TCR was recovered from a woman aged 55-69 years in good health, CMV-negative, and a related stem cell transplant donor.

The CDR3 here is CASSSKEGFVYEQYF. Here the CDR3 DNA reads TGTGCCAGCAGTTCCAAGGAGGGCTTCGTCTACGAGCAGTACTTC. The chain carries TRBV27 and TRBJ2-5, with D perhaps TRBD2 (6 bases). The J call may be wrong; the DNA end is better matched by TRBJ2-7. CDR1 MNHEY and CDR2 SMNVEV come from the germline V gene (reference sequence). The CDR3 sequence is 15 residues long.